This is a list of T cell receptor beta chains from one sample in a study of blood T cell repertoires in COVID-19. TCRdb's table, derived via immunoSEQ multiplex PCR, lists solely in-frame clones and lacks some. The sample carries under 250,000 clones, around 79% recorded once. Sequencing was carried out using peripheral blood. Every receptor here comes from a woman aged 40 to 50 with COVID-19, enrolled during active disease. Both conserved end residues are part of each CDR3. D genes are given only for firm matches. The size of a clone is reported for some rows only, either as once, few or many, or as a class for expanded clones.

CDR3aa: CASSFSEYTEAFF
CDR3nt: TGTGCCAGCAGCTTCTCCGAGTACACTGAAGCTTTCTTT
v_gene: TRBV5-4
j_gene: TRBJ1-1
abundance: .
d_gene: .

CDR3aa: CASSHGNTIYF
CDR3nt: TGTGCAAGTTCACATGGAAACACCATATATTTT
v_gene: TRBV12-2
j_gene: TRBJ1-3
abundance: .
d_gene: .

CDR3aa: CASSSQGGDQPQHF
CDR3nt: TGTGCCAGCTCGTCACAGGGTGGCGATCAGCCCCAGCATTTT
v_gene: TRBV6-6
j_gene: TRBJ1-5
abundance: many
d_gene: .

CDR3aa: CASSVVGQGPDTQYF
CDR3nt: TGTGCCAGCAGCGTAGTAGGACAGGGCCCGGATACGCAGTATTTT
v_gene: TRBV9
j_gene: TRBJ2-3
abundance: .
d_gene: TRBD1

CDR3aa: CASSKGGSYEQYF
CDR3nt: TGTGCCAGCAGCAAAGGGGGATCCTACGAGCAGTACTTC
v_gene: TRBV11-3
j_gene: TRBJ2-7
abundance: .
d_gene: .

CDR3aa: CASSYAGTTNEKLFF
CDR3nt: TGTGCCAGCAGCTACGCCGGGACAACTAATGAAAAACTGTTTTTT
v_gene: TRBV5-5
j_gene: TRBJ1-4
abundance: .
d_gene: .

CDR3aa: CASSVALSGANVLTF
CDR3nt: TGTGCCAGCAGCGTCGCGCTCTCTGGGGCCAACGTCCTGACTTTC
v_gene: TRBV2
j_gene: TRBJ2-6
abundance: .
d_gene: .

CDR3aa: CAWAGGQATVSSYNSPLHF
CDR3nt: TGTGCCTGGGCGGGAGGCCAAGCAACCGTGAGCTCCTATAATTCACCCCTCCACTTT
v_gene: TRBV30
j_gene: TRBJ1-6
abundance: .
d_gene: .

CDR3aa: CASSRRRGEKLFF
CDR3nt: TGTGCCAGCAGCCGCCGGAGAGGTGAAAAACTGTTTTTT
v_gene: TRBV5-6
j_gene: TRBJ1-4
abundance: .
d_gene: .

CDR3aa: CASSLAAVQGAYEQYF
CDR3nt: TGTGCCAGCAGCTTGGCCGCTGTACAGGGGGCCTACGAGCAGTACTTC
v_gene: TRBV5-6
j_gene: TRBJ2-7
abundance: .
d_gene: TRBD1

CDR3aa: CASGLAYENEQFF
CDR3nt: TGTGCCAGCGGACTAGCCTATGAGAATGAGCAGTTCTTC
v_gene: TRBV7-3
j_gene: TRBJ2-1
abundance: .
d_gene: TRBD2

CDR3aa: CAWSLGSEAFF
CDR3nt: TGTGCCTGGAGTCTCGGGTCTGAAGCTTTCTTT
v_gene: TRBV30
j_gene: TRBJ1-1
abundance: .
d_gene: .

CDR3aa: CASSLADEGKLFF
CDR3nt: TGTGCCAGCAGTTTAGCGGACGAGGGAAAACTGTTTTTT
v_gene: TRBV12-3/TRBV12-4
j_gene: TRBJ1-4
abundance: .
d_gene: .

CDR3aa: CAISNLGQKGTEAFF
CDR3nt: TGTGCCATCAGTAACCTCGGACAGAAAGGGACTGAAGCTTTCTTT
v_gene: TRBV10-3
j_gene: TRBJ1-1
abundance: .
d_gene: .

CDR3aa: CASSLIAVKNNEQFF
CDR3nt: TGTGCCAGCAGCTTAATAGCGGTTAAAAACAATGAGCAGTTCTTC
v_gene: TRBV7-3
j_gene: TRBJ2-1
abundance: once
d_gene: .

CDR3aa: CASRVGQGSNEKLFF
CDR3nt: TGTGCCAGCAGAGTAGGACAGGGGTCTAATGAAAAACTGTTTTTT
v_gene: TRBV6-5
j_gene: TRBJ1-4
abundance: .
d_gene: TRBD1

CDR3aa: CASSQDLGGVYGYTF
CDR3nt: TGCGCCAGCAGCCAAGATTTGGGGGGTGTCTATGGCTACACCTTC
v_gene: TRBV4-3
j_gene: TRBJ1-2
abundance: .
d_gene: .

CDR3aa: CASSLVELGQETQYF
CDR3nt: TGTGCCAGCAGCTTAGTAGAGCTCGGTCAAGAGACCCAGTACTTC
v_gene: TRBV7-9
j_gene: TRBJ2-5
abundance: .
d_gene: .

CDR3aa: CASTGQGELGTEAFF
CDR3nt: TGTGCCAGCACGGGACAGGGAGAACTGGGCACTGAAGCTTTCTTT
v_gene: TRBV25-1
j_gene: TRBJ1-1
abundance: many
d_gene: TRBD1

CDR3aa: CASSLNRGGTEAFF
CDR3nt: TGTGCCAGCAGCTTAAACAGGGGCGGCACTGAAGCTTTCTTT
v_gene: TRBV11-1
j_gene: TRBJ1-1
abundance: .
d_gene: TRBD1

CDR3aa: CASSTDPQGMETEAFF
CDR3nt: TGTGCCAGCAGCACGGATCCACAGGGGATGGAGACTGAAGCTTTCTTT
v_gene: TRBV21-1
j_gene: TRBJ1-1
abundance: .
d_gene: .

CDR3aa: CASSTGQNYGYTF
CDR3nt: TGTGCCAGTAGCACAGGGCAAAACTATGGCTACACCTTC
v_gene: TRBV19
j_gene: TRBJ1-2
abundance: few
d_gene: .

CDR3aa: CASSLGGTGELFF
CDR3nt: TGTGCCAGCAGCCTCGGGGGCACCGGGGAGCTGTTTTTT
v_gene: TRBV5-4
j_gene: TRBJ2-2
abundance: .
d_gene: .

CDR3aa: CASSLGTGTGRRWELFF
CDR3nt: TGCGCCAGCAGCTTGGGAACCGGGACAGGGCGGCGCTGGGAGCTGTTTTTT
v_gene: TRBV5-1
j_gene: TRBJ2-2
abundance: .
d_gene: TRBD1

CDR3aa: CASSLASGNTDTQYF
CDR3nt: TGTGCCAGCAGCTTAGCTAGCGGGAACACAGATACGCAGTATTTT
v_gene: TRBV5-4
j_gene: TRBJ2-3
abundance: .
d_gene: TRBD2

CDR3aa: CASSQVEGGTEAFF
CDR3nt: TGTGCCAGCAGCCAGGTAGAAGGGGGCACTGAAGCTTTCTTT
v_gene: TRBV6-5
j_gene: TRBJ1-1
abundance: .
d_gene: .

CDR3aa: CASSFRLANEQFF
CDR3nt: TGCGCCAGCAGCTTCAGACTAGCAAATGAGCAGTTCTTC
v_gene: TRBV5-1
j_gene: TRBJ2-1
abundance: once
d_gene: TRBD2

CDR3aa: CASSSPGHSTDTQYF
CDR3nt: TGTGCCAGCAGCTCCCCGGGACATAGCACAGATACGCAGTATTTT
v_gene: TRBV7-2
j_gene: TRBJ2-3
abundance: .
d_gene: .

CDR3aa: CASSLLASGDPGELFF
CDR3nt: TGCGCCAGCAGCCTGTTAGCCTCGGGAGACCCCGGGGAGCTGTTTTTT
v_gene: TRBV4-1
j_gene: TRBJ2-2
abundance: .
d_gene: .

CDR3aa: CASSSRVADPKGETQYF
CDR3nt: TGTGCCAGTAGTAGCCGGGTAGCGGACCCCAAGGGAGAGACCCAGTACTTC
v_gene: TRBV19
j_gene: TRBJ2-5
abundance: .
d_gene: .

CDR3aa: CASRRAGGSYSYNEQFF
CDR3nt: TGTGCCAGCAGGCGCGCGGGAGGGTCCTACTCCTACAATGAGCAGTTCTTC
v_gene: TRBV2
j_gene: TRBJ2-1
abundance: .
d_gene: TRBD2

CDR3aa: CGDRGRNGELFF
CDR3nt: TGTGGGGATAGGGGTAGGAACGGGGAGCTGTTTTTT
v_gene: TRBV11-2
j_gene: TRBJ2-2
abundance: once
d_gene: .

CDR3aa: CASKGTATEAFF
CDR3nt: TGCGCCAGCAAGGGGACAGCTACTGAAGCTTTCTTT
v_gene: TRBV10-1
j_gene: TRBJ1-1
abundance: .
d_gene: TRBD1

CDR3aa: CASSPGGASGSQETQYF
CDR3nt: TGTGCCAGCAGCCCGGGGGGGGCTAGCGGTAGCCAAGAGACCCAGTACTTC
v_gene: TRBV4-2
j_gene: TRBJ2-5
abundance: .
d_gene: TRBD2

CDR3aa: CASSSSEGNSPLHF
CDR3nt: TGTGCCAGCAGCTCCAGCGAGGGAAATTCACCCCTCCACTTT
v_gene: TRBV9
j_gene: TRBJ1-6
abundance: .
d_gene: .

CDR3aa: CASSRDSVLWDTNTEAFF
CDR3nt: TGTGCCAGCAGCCGAGATTCCGTTCTATGGGACACAAACACTGAAGCTTTCTTT
v_gene: TRBV11-2
j_gene: TRBJ1-1
abundance: .
d_gene: .

CDR3aa: CASSSRQGLNSPLHF
CDR3nt: TGTGCCAGCAGTTCCCGGCAGGGTCTTAATTCACCCCTCCACTTT
v_gene: TRBV6-1
j_gene: TRBJ1-6
abundance: few
d_gene: .

CDR3aa: CASEGEERKEAFF
CDR3nt: TGTGCCTCGGAGGGAGAGGAGAGGAAAGAAGCTTTCTTT
v_gene: TRBV30
j_gene: TRBJ1-1
abundance: .
d_gene: .

CDR3aa: CAWSTGTEGWPQHF
CDR3nt: TGTGCCTGGAGTACGGGGACAGAGGGTTGGCCCCAGCATTTT
v_gene: TRBV30
j_gene: TRBJ1-5
abundance: few
d_gene: TRBD1

CDR3aa: CASASGTSGNKYNEQFF
CDR3nt: TGCGCCAGCGCCTCCGGGACTAGCGGGAATAAGTACAATGAGCAGTTCTTC
v_gene: TRBV5-1
j_gene: TRBJ2-1
abundance: .
d_gene: TRBD2

CDR3aa: CASSRLPFRNRDRGLNTEAFF
CDR3nt: TGTGCCAGCAGCCGTCTTCCTTTCCGCAACCGGGACAGGGGGTTGAACACTGAAGCTTTCTTT
v_gene: TRBV6-6
j_gene: TRBJ1-1
abundance: .
d_gene: TRBD1

CDR3aa: CASSTDREEFF
CDR3nt: TGTGCCAGCTCCACGGACAGGGAGGAGTTCTTC
v_gene: TRBV2
j_gene: TRBJ2-1
abundance: .
d_gene: TRBD1

CDR3aa: CASSQALAGQSYEQYF
CDR3nt: TGCGCCAGCAGCCAAGCTCTGGCAGGTCAATCCTACGAGCAGTACTTC
v_gene: TRBV4-3
j_gene: TRBJ2-7
abundance: once
d_gene: .

CDR3aa: CASSDPKLAGIYEQYF
CDR3nt: TGTGCCAGTAGTGACCCAAAACTAGCGGGAATCTACGAGCAGTACTTC
v_gene: TRBV19
j_gene: TRBJ2-7
abundance: few
d_gene: TRBD2

CDR3aa: CASSVDRRNTEAFF
CDR3nt: TGTGCCAGCAGCGTTGACAGGAGGAACACTGAAGCTTTCTTT
v_gene: TRBV7-9
j_gene: TRBJ1-1
abundance: .
d_gene: .

CDR3aa: CASSLLNPQDDRRNYGYTF
CDR3nt: TGTGCCAGCAGCCTCCTGAACCCCCAAGATGACAGGAGGAACTATGGCTACACCTTC
v_gene: TRBV11-2
j_gene: TRBJ1-2
abundance: .
d_gene: .

CDR3aa: CASSGFQTSTDTQYF
CDR3nt: TGTGCCAGCAGTGGGTTCCAGACTAGCACAGATACGCAGTATTTT
v_gene: TRBV2
j_gene: TRBJ2-3
abundance: .
d_gene: .

CDR3aa: CASSYSRAGELFF
CDR3nt: TGTGCCAGCAGTTACTCGAGGGCCGGGGAGCTGTTTTTT
v_gene: TRBV6-5
j_gene: TRBJ2-2
abundance: .
d_gene: .

CDR3aa: CASSQAQGGGEQFF
CDR3nt: TGTGCCAGCAGCCAGGCGCAGGGGGGAGGTGAGCAGTTCTTC
v_gene: TRBV14
j_gene: TRBJ2-1
abundance: once
d_gene: .

CDR3aa: CASSMGTGEETQYF
CDR3nt: TGTGCCAGTAGTATGGGGACAGGGGAAGAGACCCAGTACTTC
v_gene: TRBV19
j_gene: TRBJ2-5
abundance: .
d_gene: TRBD1

CDR3aa: CASSLCRGVPGNTIYF
CDR3nt: TGTGCCAGCAGCCTATGCCGAGGAGTGCCTGGAAACACCATATATTTT
v_gene: TRBV21-1
j_gene: TRBJ1-3
abundance: .
d_gene: .

CDR3aa: CASSSSGQAGF
CDR3nt: TGTGCCAGCAGTTCCTCGGGACAGGCAGGATTT
v_gene: TRBV28
j_gene: TRBJ1-1
abundance: .
d_gene: TRBD1

CDR3aa: CASSLPGKPYEQYF
CDR3nt: TGTGCCAGCAGCTTACCAGGGAAACCCTACGAGCAGTACTTC
v_gene: TRBV11-2
j_gene: TRBJ2-7
abundance: .
d_gene: .

CDR3aa: CASSLGTGGVSYEQYF
CDR3nt: TGCGCCAGCAGCCTAGGGACAGGGGGAGTCTCCTACGAGCAGTACTTC
v_gene: TRBV5-1
j_gene: TRBJ2-7
abundance: .
d_gene: TRBD1

CDR3aa: CASMSGRFGGTLDTQYF
CDR3nt: TGTGCCAGTATGTCCGGCCGTTTTGGGGGGACTCTCGATACGCAGTATTTT
v_gene: TRBV19
j_gene: TRBJ2-3
abundance: .
d_gene: .

CDR3aa: CASSITGQGVLLAKNIQYF
CDR3nt: TGTGCCAGTAGTATAACTGGACAGGGGGTCCTACTAGCCAAAAACATTCAGTACTTC
v_gene: TRBV19
j_gene: TRBJ2-4
abundance: .
d_gene: TRBD1

CDR3aa: CASSPRQGVPPGGYTF
CDR3nt: TGCGCCAGCAGTCCCAGACAGGGGGTGCCACCGGGTGGCTACACCTTC
v_gene: TRBV23-1
j_gene: TRBJ1-2
abundance: .
d_gene: TRBD1